This T cell receptor (beta chain) derives from a study of circulating and synovial CD4+ cells in juvenile arthritis. V lost 3 bases to trimming and J lost 4 bases, with 13 bases between them. The CDR3 length is 15 residues. Germline V gene data show CDR1 as MNHNS and CDR2 as SASEGT. Libraries were prepared by immunoSEQ multiplex PCR; TCRdb keeps only in-frame clonotypes and omits some of them. The data hold 2,500 to 3,000 clones, with 88% observed a single time. This clone occurred a few times. The chain links TRBV6-1 to TRBJ1-5; perhaps TRBD1 as D (6 bases). The sequencing sample was made of HLA-DR+ CD4+ T cells from blood. Indicated subset: circulating pathogenic-like lymphocytes, sorted as HLA-DR+CD14-CD3+CD4+CD25low/- blood T cells. This clonotype originated in a human donor with juvenile idiopathic arthritis. The CDR3 region has the DNA TGTGCCAGCAGTGATTGGACAGCCCTTAATCAGCCCCAGCATTTT. Residues: CASSDWTALNQPQHF.